The 29 T cell receptor beta chains below were found in one sample sequenced in a study of CD8 T cells in ankylosing spondylitis. MiXCR, run by TCRdb on the 5' RACE reads, gives a single entry per CDR3 protein. The sample includes 40,000 to 50,000 distinct CDR3 sequences, under 4.5% of them seen just once. The sequenced sample was blood, either unsorted or a sorted T cell fraction (not recorded which). Receptors were obtained from a female donor with ankylosing spondylitis or in good health (not recorded which).

This clonotype has ten or more counts. This chain uses TRBV9 with TRBJ1-2; D gene unclear. This CDR3 contains 13 residues. V lost 1 base and J lost 2, with 6 bases in between. Germline V CDR1 and CDR2: SGDLS, YYNGEE. The CDR3, as DNA: TGTGCCAGCAGCGTACGGTGGAACTATGGCTACACCTTC. Translation: CASSVRWNYGYTF.

The V call is TRBV9, the J call TRBJ2-5, with 11 bases lining up with TRBD2. From germline, CDR1 is SGDLS and CDR2 YYNGEE. The junction had 3 bases not matched to a gene; V was cut back by 1 base and J by 1 base. The CDR3 is 16 amino acids. The CDR3 coding sequence is TGTGCCAGCAGCGTATCTAGCGGGGGGCCCCAAGAGACCCAGTACTTC. Translation gives CASSVSSGGPQETQYF.

In this sample, this clonotype turned up a few times. The chain joins TRBV9 to TRBJ2-2; D ambiguous. Germline CDR1 is SGDLS and CDR2 is YYNGEE. V was trimmed by 0 bases and J by 6 bases, leaving 15 bases between them. The length of the CDR3 is 16 residues. The CDR3 spells CASSVAQTEASGELFF. CDR3 nucleotides: TGTGCCAGCAGCGTAGCCCAGACCGAGGCATCCGGGGAGCTGTTTTTT.

This clonotype came up many times. The V gene is TRBV9, the J gene TRBJ2-1; D perhaps matches TRBD2 (6 bases). The germline CDR1 and CDR2 sequences are SGDLS and YYNGEE. Trimming removed 4 bases at V and 10 bases at J, with 12 bases between. The CDR3 length is 12 residues. The CDR3 region is CASSSAGQEQFF. The DNA of the CDR3 is TGTGCCAGCAGCTCGGCGGGGCAGGAGCAGTTCTTC.

This clonotype occurred many times. The chain is built from TRBV9 and TRBJ1-5; TRBD1 might be the D (6 bases). Germline V gene data show CDR1 as SGDLS and CDR2 as YYNGEE. V lost 4 bases, J lost 6 bases, and 17 bases lay in between. This CDR3 spans 15 amino acids. CDR3 in amino acids: CASSKGGQSSQPQHF. CDR3 DNA sequence: TGTGCCAGCAGCAAAGGGGGGCAGTCCTCTCAGCCCCAGCATTTT.

This clonotype came up many times. The CDR3 region has the DNA TGTGCCAGCAGCGTAGAGGACAGGGGGAATGGACCCCAGCATTTT. Amino acid sequence: CASSVEDRGNGPQHF. This sequence joins TRBV9 and TRBJ1-5; TRBD1 matches 10 bases. The CDR3 covers 15 residues. J gave up 10 bases and V 0 bases, and 7 bases lay outside the gene matches. CDR1 and CDR2 (germline): SGDLS, YYNGEE.

This clonotype appeared many times. This chain connects TRBV9 to TRBJ2-1; perhaps D is TRBD1 or TRBD2 (5 bases each). Germline assignment: CDR1 SGDLS and CDR2 YYNGEE. V was pared by 1 base and J by 8 bases, with 16 bases between. The CDR3 is 15 residues long. The chain's CDR3 is CASSVSGLDQHEQFF. CDR3 in DNA: TGTGCCAGCAGCGTATCGGGGCTCGACCAGCATGAGCAGTTCTTC.

Ten or more counts support this clonotype. This chain connects TRBV9 to TRBJ1-1; 7 positions agree with TRBD1. Germline-derived CDR1 and CDR2 are SGDLS and YYNGEE. This CDR3 has 16 amino acids. V dropped 2 bases and J dropped 5; count of bases not matched to a gene: 12. The CDR3 reads CASSVDGTVRTTEAFF. CDR3 sequence (DNA): TGTGCCAGCAGCGTCGATGGGACAGTTAGAACGACTGAAGCTTTCTTT.

This clonotype was seen repeatedly, ten times or more. This chain uses TRBV9 with TRBJ1-3, with a possible D match to TRBD1 (5 bases). This CDR3 region has 19 residues. Trimming left V 0 bases short and J 0 bases short, with 19 bases between. Per germline, CDR1 SGDLS and CDR2 YYNGEE. CDR3 amino acids: CASSVAGGGPLPSGNTIYF. The CDR3 DNA follows: TGTGCCAGCAGCGTAGCCGGGGGTGGACCGCTACCCTCTGGAAACACCATATATTTT.

This clonotype has ten or more counts. The rearrangement joins TRBV9 to TRBJ2-7; D is tentatively TRBD1 or TRBD2 (5 bases each). Trimming took off 0 bases at V and 5 bases at J, with 21 bases between the two ends. Per germline, CDR1 SGDLS and CDR2 YYNGEE. This CDR3 is 17 amino acids long. The CDR3 sequence is CASSVVPLTGGYHEQYF. The DNA of the CDR3 is TGTGCCAGCAGCGTAGTACCCCTCACAGGAGGTTACCACGAGCAGTACTTC.

This clonotype was picked up many times. The rearrangement joins TRBV9 to TRBJ2-5, with D possibly being TRBD1 (5 bases). V was shortened by 3 bases and J by 2 bases, with 11 bases between the two germline ends. The CDR3 is 14 residues long. The germline CDR1 and CDR2 sequences are SGDLS and YYNGEE. Here the CDR3 DNA reads TGTGCCAGCAGCGCATCCCAGGGACAAGAGACCCAGTACTTC. Translating gives CASSASQGQETQYF. The full variable domain, rest sourced from reference TRBV9 and TRBJ2-5, is DSGVTQTPKHLITATGQRVTLRCSPRSGDLSVYWYQQSLDQGLQFLIQYYNGEERAKGNILERFSAQQFPDLHSELNLSSLELGDSALYFCASSASQGQETQYFGPGTRLLVL.

This clonotype was counted at least ten times. The chain carries TRBV9 and TRBJ2-1; tentatively, D is TRBD2 (7 bases). With 0 bases removed from V and 6 bases from J, the gap between germline ends came to 19 bases. Germline V gives CDR1 SGDLS, CDR2 YYNGEE. This CDR3 has 17 amino acids. In nucleotides, the CDR3 is TGTGCCAGCAGCGTAGAGGGTGCCGCGGGGGCCTTCAATGAGCAGTTCTTC. This codes for CASSVEGAAGAFNEQFF.

There are many counts of this clonotype. The chain employs TRBV9 and TRBJ2-3; no clear D. Germline CDR1 is SGDLS and CDR2 is YYNGEE. The CDR3 loop spans 14 amino acids. Trimming cost V 0 bases and J 8 bases, with 13 bases left between them. The CDR3 DNA reads as TGTGCCAGCAGCGTAGAGGTTACGCCCGGTACGCAGTATTTT. Amino acid sequence: CASSVEVTPGTQYF.

This clonotype has a count of ten or more. The chain joins TRBV9 to TRBJ2-3; D may be TRBD1 or TRBD2 (5 bases each). Germline CDR1 SGDLS, CDR2 YYNGEE. Trimming removed 0 bases at V and 0 bases at J, with 11 bases between. CDR3 length: 16 amino acids. CDR3 nucleotide sequence: TGTGCCAGCAGCGTAGATGGGACGGCAAGCACAGATACGCAGTATTTT. Amino acids: CASSVDGTASTDTQYF.

In this sample, this clonotype turned up many times. The chain employs TRBV9 and TRBJ2-2; TRBD2 might be the D (5 bases). Trimming left V 1 base short and J 4 bases short, with 14 bases between. The CDR3 extends over 16 amino acids. Looked up from germline, CDR1 is SGDLS and CDR2 is YYNGEE. The CDR3 bases are TGTGCCAGCAGCGTATTTGCAGCGGAGGCCACCGGGGAGCTGTTTTTT. Translation: CASSVFAAEATGELFF. Combining the CDR3 with reference TRBV9 and TRBJ2-2 gives the whole variable domain DSGVTQTPKHLITATGQRVTLRCSPRSGDLSVYWYQQSLDQGLQFLIQYYNGEERAKGNILERFSAQQFPDLHSELNLSSLELGDSALYFCASSVFAAEATGELFFGEGSRLTVL.

Many counts were recorded for this clonotype. J is TRBJ1-3 and V is TRBV9; D not resolved. This CDR3 spans 15 amino acids. V was trimmed by 3 bases and J by 2 bases, leaving 12 bases between them. Germline CDR1 and CDR2: SGDLS and YYNGEE. The CDR3 DNA follows: TGTGCCAGCAGCGCCCTCGGGCCAGCTGGAAACACCATATATTTT. Translating it yields CASSALGPAGNTIYF.

This clonotype was seen repeatedly, ten times or more. This CDR3 reads CASSGVTGAGGYTF. The CDR3 DNA is TGTGCCAGCAGCGGTGTTACAGGGGCGGGTGGCTACACCTTC. The chain is built from TRBV9 and TRBJ1-2; 7 nucleotides match TRBD1. V gave up 3 bases and J gave up 7 bases; unmatched junction bases: 9. The CDR3 is 14 residues long. CDR1 is SGDLS, CDR2 YYNGEE, per germline.

This clonotype was counted ten times or more. This chain connects TRBV9 to TRBJ1-1; tentative D call: TRBD1 (5 bases). CDR3 length: 15 residues. CDR1 SGDLS and CDR2 YYNGEE come from the germline V gene. Trimming stripped 4 bases from V and 4 bases from J, with 17 bases between. This chain's CDR3 is CASSPYPMGTTEAFF. As DNA, the CDR3 is TGTGCCAGCAGCCCGTACCCCATGGGGACCACTGAAGCTTTCTTT.

At least ten counts were recorded for this clonotype. The chain recombines TRBV9 with TRBJ1-1; D gene unclear. CDR3 length: 16 amino acids. The ends were cut back, 0 bases at V and 3 bases at J, with 15 bases in the middle. Germline loops: CDR1 SGDLS, CDR2 YYNGEE. The CDR3 DNA reads TGTGCCAGCAGCGTAGGAGGGCTCCCCGGGGACACTGAAGCTTTCTTT. Protein: CASSVGGLPGDTEAFF.

This rearrangement joins TRBV9 to TRBJ2-7; 8 nucleotides line up with TRBD2. V lost 4 bases to trimming and J lost 0 bases; unmatched junction nucleotides: 3. Germline CDR1 reads SGDLS; CDR2 reads YYNGEE. This CDR3 comprises 14 residues. CDR3 sequence reads: CASSQAGVSYEQYF. Here the CDR3 DNA reads TGTGCCAGCAGCCAAGCGGGGGTCTCCTACGAGCAGTACTTC.

This clonotype was recorded many times. J is TRBJ2-7 and V is TRBV9, with unresolved D. CDR1 and CDR2 (germline): SGDLS, YYNGEE. V was trimmed by 0 bases and J by 2 bases, leaving 9 bases between them. The CDR3 is 14 amino acids. CDR3 protein: CASSVAQLAYEQYF. CDR3 DNA sequence: TGTGCCAGCAGCGTAGCACAGCTAGCCTACGAGCAGTACTTC.

This clonotype was detected many times. V is TRBV9 and J is TRBJ2-6; no reliable D call. Germline V lookup: CDR1 SGDLS, CDR2 YYNGEE. V dropped 1 base and J dropped 2 bases, with 16 bases sitting between them. The length of the CDR3 is 18 residues. Written as DNA, the CDR3 is TGTGCCAGCAGCGTAAGCAGGAGAGATTGGGCTGGGGCCAACGTCCTGACTTTC. This gives the protein CASSVSRRDWAGANVLTF.

At least ten counts were recorded for this clonotype. The chain couples TRBV9 to TRBJ2-3; TRBD1 aligns across 7 bases. Germline-derived CDR1 and CDR2 are SGDLS and YYNGEE. Trimming cost V 2 bases and J 5 bases; bases outside gene matches: 5. The CDR3 loop spans 14 amino acids. The CDR3 DNA reads as TGTGCCAGCAGCGTCGGTCAGGGGGAAGATACGCAGTATTTT. Encoded protein: CASSVGQGEDTQYF. Drawing the rest from reference TRBV9 and TRBJ2-3, the complete variable domain is DSGVTQTPKHLITATGQRVTLRCSPRSGDLSVYWYQQSLDQGLQFLIQYYNGEERAKGNILERFSAQQFPDLHSELNLSSLELGDSALYFCASSVGQGEDTQYFGPGTRLTVL.

In this sample, this clonotype turned up a few times. One base away lies a much larger clone, so this may be a sequencing read error. This chain uses TRBV9 with TRBJ2-5, with 7 bases matching TRBD1. V was pared by 0 bases and J by 4 bases, with 3 bases of the junction left unmatched. The CDR3 totals 14 residues. Germline-derived CDR1 and CDR2 are SGDLS and YYNGEE. DNA of the CDR3: TGTGCCAGCAGCGTAGGACAGGGCACAGAGACCCAGTACTTC. This gives the protein CASSVGQGTETQYF.

This clonotype is labeled medium-sized. V and J are TRBV9 and TRBJ1-2, with 7 nucleotides matching TRBD1. Germline CDR1 SGDLS, CDR2 YYNGEE. The length of the CDR3 is 16 residues. V was pared by 4 bases and J by 6 bases, with 15 bases of the junction left unmatched. For the CDR3, the DNA is TGTGCCAGCAGCACCCCTCGGACAGGTTCTCCGGATGGCTACACCTTC. Its translation is CASSTPRTGSPDGYTF.

There are many counts of this clonotype. The chain combines TRBV9 with TRBJ1-6, with D possibly being TRBD1 (5 bases). Germline assignment: CDR1 SGDLS and CDR2 YYNGEE. CDR3 length equals 16 residues. V lost 4 bases to trimming and J lost 0 bases, with 11 bases between them. The CDR3 region has the DNA TGTGCCAGCAGCAACCTGAGGGGCTCCTATAATTCACCCCTCCACTTT. Translating it yields CASSNLRGSYNSPLHF.

This clonotype was seen at least ten times. The V and J genes are TRBV9 and TRBJ2-1; D unclear. The germline V gene encodes CDR1 SGDLS and CDR2 YYNGEE. The germline V and J ends were trimmed by 4 bases and 7 bases, with 15 bases remaining between them. The CDR3 has 14 amino acids. The CDR3 loop is CASSPRRIDNEQFF. CDR3 coding DNA: TGTGCCAGCAGCCCCCGGCGGATCGATAATGAGCAGTTCTTC.

This clonotype was observed at least ten times. CDR3 sequence (DNA): TGTGCCAGCAGCCCCCGAAGGCTAGCGGGGGGGAAAAGGTCAGATACGCAGTATTTT. It yields the protein CASSPRRLAGGKRSDTQYF. This chain joins TRBV9 and TRBJ2-3, with 12 nucleotides matching TRBD2. V shed 4 bases, J shed 4 bases, and the junction held 16 bases outside the gene matches. In germline, CDR1 is SGDLS, CDR2 YYNGEE. There are 19 residues in the CDR3.

This clonotype was seen repeatedly, ten times or more. The V and J genes are TRBV9 and TRBJ2-1; 13 bases align to TRBD2. The V and J ends lost 1 base and 7 bases, in that order; junction bases with no gene match: 8. This CDR3 has 17 amino acids. Germline values: CDR1 SGDLS, CDR2 YYNGEE. CDR3: CASSVTLLAGGQNEQFF. The CDR3 region has the DNA TGTGCCAGCAGCGTAACCTTACTAGCGGGGGGGCAAAATGAGCAGTTCTTC.